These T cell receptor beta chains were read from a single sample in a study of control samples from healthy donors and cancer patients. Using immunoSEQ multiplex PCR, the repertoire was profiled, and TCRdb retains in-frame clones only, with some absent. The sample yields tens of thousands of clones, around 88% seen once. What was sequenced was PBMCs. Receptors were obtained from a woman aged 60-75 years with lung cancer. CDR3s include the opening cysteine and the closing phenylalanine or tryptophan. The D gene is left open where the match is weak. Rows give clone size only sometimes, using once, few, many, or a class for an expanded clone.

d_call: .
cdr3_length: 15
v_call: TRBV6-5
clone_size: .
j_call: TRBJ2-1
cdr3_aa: CASIAQRRTYNEQFF
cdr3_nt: TGTGCCAGCATTGCCCAGCGCCGCACTTACAATGAGCAGTTCTTC

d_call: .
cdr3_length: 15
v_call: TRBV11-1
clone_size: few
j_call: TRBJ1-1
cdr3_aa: CASSSVPWENTEAFF
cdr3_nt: TGTGCCAGCAGCTCGGTCCCTTGGGAGAACACTGAAGCTTTCTTT

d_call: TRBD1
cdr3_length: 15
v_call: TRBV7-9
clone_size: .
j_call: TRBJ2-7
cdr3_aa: CASSPTPGTGVPQYF
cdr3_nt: TGTGCCAGCAGCCCAACTCCCGGGACAGGCGTACCACAGTACTTC

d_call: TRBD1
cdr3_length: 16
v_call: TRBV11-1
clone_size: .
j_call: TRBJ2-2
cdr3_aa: CASSPFGTGGVGELFF
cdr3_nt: TGTGCCAGCAGCCCATTCGGGACAGGGGGGGTCGGGGAGCTGTTTTTT

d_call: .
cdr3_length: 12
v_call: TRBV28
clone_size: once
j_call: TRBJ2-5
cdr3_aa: CASRTRGETQYF
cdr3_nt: TGTGCCAGCAGGACGAGGGGGGAGACCCAGTACTTC

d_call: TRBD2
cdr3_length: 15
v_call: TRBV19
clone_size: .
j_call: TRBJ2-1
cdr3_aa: CASHAGSGSSSEQFF
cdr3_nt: TGTGCCAGTCACGCCGGCAGCGGGAGCTCCAGTGAGCAGTTCTTC

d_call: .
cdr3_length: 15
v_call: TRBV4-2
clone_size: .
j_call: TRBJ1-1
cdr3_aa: CASSQPTPRNTEAFF
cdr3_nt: TGTGCCAGCAGCCAGCCCACTCCTCGGAACACTGAAGCTTTCTTT

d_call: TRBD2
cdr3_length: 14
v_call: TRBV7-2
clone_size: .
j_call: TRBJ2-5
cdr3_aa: CASSVGLAEETQYF
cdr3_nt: TGTGCCAGCAGCGTAGGACTAGCGGAAGAGACCCAGTACTTC

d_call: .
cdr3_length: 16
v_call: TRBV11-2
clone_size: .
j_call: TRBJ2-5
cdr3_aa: CASSLVLSNVGETQYF
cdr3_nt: TGTGCCAGCAGCTTAGTCCTTTCTAACGTAGGGGAGACCCAGTACTTC

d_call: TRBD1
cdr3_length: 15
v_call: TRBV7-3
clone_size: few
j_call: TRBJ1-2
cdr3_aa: CASSSAGTGDYGYTF
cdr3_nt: TGTGCCAGCAGCTCGGCCGGGACAGGGGACTATGGCTACACCTTC